This is a list of T cell receptor beta chains from one sample in a study of cytomegalovirus exposure and HLA in healthy donors. Generated by immunoSEQ multiplex PCR, the TCRdb table keeps only in-frame clones and is missing some. The sample has roughly 190,000 clones, 75% to 80% seen once. Source material: PBMCs. The receptors here all came from a female donor in good health and CMV-seronegative. CDR3s leave out the opening cysteine and the closing phenylalanine or tryptophan.

ARPTGTGPPSYEQY | TRBJ2-7 | TRBV19
ASSSDRGRDYNEQF | TRBJ2-1 | TRBV7-8
ASSLYTGYNEQF | TRBJ2-1 | TRBV27
ASSLALGPSHEQY | TRBJ2-7 | TRBV7-9
AISDSGGAGDTQY | TRBJ2-3 | TRBV10-3
AVHRGWYEQY | TRBJ2-7 | TRBV23-1
ASTPSPGNTIY | TRBJ1-3 | TRBV7-2
ASSPQGRGGTEAF | TRBJ1-1 | TRBV18
AWTGGSNQPQH | TRBJ1-5 | TRBV30
ASSAGTGGEGYT | TRBJ1-2 | TRBV7-6
ASTSGTGSYEQY | TRBJ2-7 | TRBV2
ASSYISAGGPNEQF | TRBJ2-1 | TRBV6-5